This is a list of T cell receptor beta chains from one sample in a study of T cells in Graves' hyperthyroidism and ophthalmopathy. TCRdb reprocessed the multiplex PCR reads via MiXCR and lists one record per CDR3 protein. Among around 600,000 distinct CDR3 sequences, 13% to 15% were seen once, and the ten largest hold less than 9%. The sequencing input was blood. The receptors were sampled from a woman aged 18-29 years with Graves' ophthalmopathy. Each CDR3 is given with its conserved first and last residue. D genes are given only for firm matches. The size of a clone is reported for some rows only, either as once, few or many, or as a class for expanded clones.

clone_size: few
d_call: -
v_call: TRBV6-1
j_call: TRBJ2-2
cdr3_aa: CATPMQTANTGELFF
cdr3_nt: TGTGCCACCCCTATGCAGACCGCGAACACCGGGGAGCTGTTTTTT

clone_size: many
d_call: TRBD2
v_call: TRBV20-1
j_call: TRBJ2-5
cdr3_aa: CSARDLKWREGPGETQYF
cdr3_nt: TGCAGTGCTAGAGATCTGAAGTGGCGGGAGGGCCCTGGCGAGACCCAGTACTTC

clone_size: many
d_call: TRBD2
v_call: TRBV12-3/TRBV12-4
j_call: TRBJ2-1
cdr3_aa: CASSSTSGGYNEQFF
cdr3_nt: TGTGCCAGCAGTTCGACTAGCGGGGGCTACAATGAGCAGTTCTTC

clone_size: many
d_call: -
v_call: TRBV7-2
j_call: TRBJ1-1
cdr3_aa: CASSVKRGYTEAFF
cdr3_nt: TGTGCCAGCAGCGTAAAGCGTGGGTACACTGAAGCTTTCTTT

clone_size: -
d_call: -
v_call: TRBV29-1
j_call: TRBJ2-1
cdr3_aa: CSVVVGVGADEQFF
cdr3_nt: TGCAGCGTTGTTGTTGGAGTGGGAGCGGATGAGCAGTTCTTC

clone_size: few
d_call: TRBD1
v_call: TRBV7-2
j_call: TRBJ1-6
cdr3_aa: CASSPDRGFYNSPLHF
cdr3_nt: TGTGCCAGCAGCCCGGACAGGGGCTTCTATAATTCACCCCTCCACTTT

clone_size: -
d_call: TRBD2
v_call: TRBV19
j_call: TRBJ2-5
cdr3_aa: CASKGWSGSSGKTQYF
cdr3_nt: TGTGCCAGTAAAGGATGGAGCGGGAGTTCAGGAAAGACCCAGTACTTC

clone_size: many
d_call: TRBD1
v_call: TRBV2
j_call: TRBJ1-2
cdr3_aa: CASSVEGGASYGYTF
cdr3_nt: TGTGCCAGCAGTGTAGAAGGGGGCGCTTCCTATGGCTACACCTTC

clone_size: many
d_call: TRBD1
v_call: TRBV6-1
j_call: TRBJ2-7
cdr3_aa: CASRQGTDEQYF
cdr3_nt: TGTGCCAGCAGACAGGGGACAGACGAGCAGTACTTC

clone_size: -
d_call: TRBD2
v_call: TRBV27
j_call: TRBJ2-7
cdr3_aa: CASTSGYNEQYF
cdr3_nt: TGTGCCAGCACTAGCGGGTACAATGAGCAGTACTTC

clone_size: many
d_call: TRBD2
v_call: TRBV7-3
j_call: TRBJ2-1
cdr3_aa: CASSPGTSGLNNEQFF
cdr3_nt: TGTGCCAGCAGCCCGGGGACTAGCGGGTTAAATAATGAGCAGTTCTTC

clone_size: many
d_call: -
v_call: TRBV29-1
j_call: TRBJ2-7
cdr3_aa: CSESLGTRPPRDYEQYF
cdr3_nt: TGCAGCGAATCCTTGGGGACTCGACCGCCCCGTGACTACGAGCAGTACTTC

clone_size: -
d_call: -
v_call: TRBV30
j_call: TRBJ2-1
cdr3_aa: CAWAQGVNEQFF
cdr3_nt: TGTGCCTGGGCCCAGGGAGTCAATGAGCAGTTCTTC

clone_size: -
d_call: -
v_call: TRBV19
j_call: TRBJ1-2
cdr3_aa: CASSIQTDKLTYGYTF
cdr3_nt: TGTGCCAGTAGTATCCAGACGGACAAACTCACCTATGGCTACACCTTC

clone_size: many
d_call: -
v_call: TRBV12-3/TRBV12-4
j_call: TRBJ2-1
cdr3_aa: CASSFLVHLRRAVYNEQFF
cdr3_nt: TGTGCCAGCAGTTTCCTAGTTCACCTGAGGAGGGCTGTTTACAATGAGCAGTTCTTC

clone_size: many
d_call: TRBD1
v_call: TRBV29-1
j_call: TRBJ1-1
cdr3_aa: CSAGQGMNTEAFF
cdr3_nt: TGCAGCGCGGGACAGGGAATGAACACTGAAGCTTTCTTT

clone_size: many
d_call: -
v_call: TRBV19
j_call: TRBJ1-5
cdr3_aa: CASSMMLGNQPQHF
cdr3_nt: TGTGCCAGTAGTATGATGTTGGGTAATCAGCCCCAGCATTTT

clone_size: many
d_call: TRBD2
v_call: TRBV28
j_call: TRBJ2-3
cdr3_aa: CASSWASGSTDTQYF
cdr3_nt: TGTGCCAGCAGTTGGGCTAGCGGGAGCACAGATACGCAGTATTTT

clone_size: few
d_call: TRBD1
v_call: TRBV6-1
j_call: TRBJ1-1
cdr3_aa: CASSESGGRTEAFF
cdr3_nt: TGTGCCAGCAGTGAATCAGGGGGCCGGACTGAAGCTTTCTTT

clone_size: -
d_call: -
v_call: TRBV19
j_call: TRBJ2-1
cdr3_aa: CASHNGLSYNEQFF
cdr3_nt: TGTGCCAGCCATAACGGACTTTCCTACAATGAGCAGTTCTTC

clone_size: few
d_call: TRBD2
v_call: TRBV20-1
j_call: TRBJ2-1
cdr3_aa: CSARDRLSGNNEQFF
cdr3_nt: TGCAGTGCTAGAGATCGGCTTAGCGGGAACAATGAGCAGTTCTTC

clone_size: -
d_call: TRBD1
v_call: TRBV12-3/TRBV12-4
j_call: TRBJ1-5
cdr3_aa: CASSFSYRGQPQHF
cdr3_nt: TGTGCCAGCAGTTTTTCGTACAGGGGTCAGCCCCAGCATTTT

clone_size: many
d_call: TRBD1
v_call: TRBV29-1
j_call: TRBJ2-7
cdr3_aa: CSVRTGTGSYEQYF
cdr3_nt: TGCAGCGTCCGCACCGGGACAGGGAGCTACGAGCAGTACTTC

clone_size: many
d_call: -
v_call: TRBV18
j_call: TRBJ1-4
cdr3_aa: CASSPRGTPTNEKLFF
cdr3_nt: TGTGCCAGCTCACCGAGGGGCACCCCCACTAATGAAAAACTGTTTTTT

clone_size: many
d_call: TRBD1
v_call: TRBV9
j_call: TRBJ1-1
cdr3_aa: CASSPPGTGDTEAFF
cdr3_nt: TGTGCCAGCAGCCCCCCCGGGACAGGGGACACTGAAGCTTTCTTT

clone_size: many
d_call: -
v_call: TRBV4-1
j_call: TRBJ2-3
cdr3_aa: CASSQDRAGASTDTQYF
cdr3_nt: TGCGCCAGCAGCCAAGATCGTGCGGGGGCAAGCACAGATACGCAGTATTTT

clone_size: -
d_call: TRBD1
v_call: TRBV12-3/TRBV12-4
j_call: TRBJ2-7
cdr3_aa: CASRPGTGGREQYF
cdr3_nt: TGTGCCAGCAGACCCGGGACAGGGGGCAGAGAGCAGTACTTC

clone_size: few
d_call: TRBD2
v_call: TRBV30
j_call: TRBJ2-3
cdr3_aa: CAWSLTGLAVSTDTQYF
cdr3_nt: TGTGCCTGGAGCTTGACGGGACTAGCGGTTAGCACAGATACGCAGTATTTT

clone_size: many
d_call: -
v_call: TRBV28
j_call: TRBJ1-5
cdr3_aa: CASSLWGVRPGNQPQHF
cdr3_nt: TGTGCCAGCAGTTTATGGGGGGTCCGACCGGGCAATCAGCCCCAGCATTTT

clone_size: -
d_call: TRBD1
v_call: TRBV15
j_call: TRBJ1-4
cdr3_aa: CATSRDRVKGEKLFF
cdr3_nt: TGTGCCACCAGCAGGGACAGGGTTAAAGGGGAAAAACTGTTTTTT

clone_size: many
d_call: TRBD2
v_call: TRBV3-1
j_call: TRBJ2-1
cdr3_aa: CASSHHAGGGYEQFF
cdr3_nt: TGTGCCAGCAGCCACCACGCGGGAGGAGGCTATGAGCAGTTCTTC

clone_size: many
d_call: TRBD1
v_call: TRBV7-2
j_call: TRBJ2-7
cdr3_aa: CASSLPGTVEQYF
cdr3_nt: TGTGCCAGCAGCTTACCGGGGACAGTTGAGCAGTACTTC

clone_size: -
d_call: -
v_call: TRBV12-3/TRBV12-4
j_call: TRBJ1-1
cdr3_aa: CASSSTGPTEAFF
cdr3_nt: TGTGCCAGCAGTTCCACAGGGCCCACTGAAGCTTTCTTT

clone_size: few
d_call: TRBD1
v_call: TRBV9
j_call: TRBJ1-2
cdr3_aa: CASSVGQGHYGYTF
cdr3_nt: TGTGCCAGCAGCGTGGGACAGGGGCACTATGGCTACACCTTC

clone_size: few
d_call: -
v_call: TRBV29-1
j_call: TRBJ2-5
cdr3_aa: CSVGGPGETQYF
cdr3_nt: TGCAGCGTTGGGGGTCCGGGGGAGACCCAGTACTTC

clone_size: many
d_call: TRBD2
v_call: TRBV6-2/TRBV6-3
j_call: TRBJ2-1
cdr3_aa: CASTPGTSGRLDEQFF
cdr3_nt: TGTGCCAGCACCCCCGGGACTAGCGGGAGGTTGGATGAGCAGTTCTTC

clone_size: -
d_call: -
v_call: TRBV30
j_call: TRBJ2-7
cdr3_aa: CACGRSPYEQYF
cdr3_nt: TGTGCCTGTGGAAGAAGTCCCTACGAGCAGTACTTC

clone_size: few
d_call: -
v_call: TRBV10-3
j_call: TRBJ1-2
cdr3_aa: CAISEAGRNYGYTF
cdr3_nt: TGTGCCATCAGTGAGGCAGGGAGGAACTATGGCTACACCTTC

clone_size: few
d_call: -
v_call: TRBV11-2
j_call: TRBJ1-2
cdr3_aa: CASSFLKGRKDSNYGYTF
cdr3_nt: TGTGCCAGCAGCTTTCTCAAGGGACGGAAGGATTCAAACTATGGCTACACCTTC

clone_size: -
d_call: -
v_call: TRBV20-1
j_call: TRBJ1-3
cdr3_aa: CSAKVTGNTIYF
cdr3_nt: TGCAGTGCTAAGGTGACTGGAAACACCATATATTTT

clone_size: many
d_call: -
v_call: TRBV12-3/TRBV12-4
j_call: TRBJ1-5
cdr3_aa: CASTLDHSSAQHF
cdr3_nt: TGTGCCAGCACCTTGGACCATTCCTCGGCCCAGCATTTT

clone_size: many
d_call: -
v_call: TRBV2
j_call: TRBJ1-4
cdr3_aa: CASRDSEKLFF
cdr3_nt: TGTGCCAGCAGGGACAGTGAAAAACTGTTTTTT

clone_size: many
d_call: TRBD1
v_call: TRBV6-1
j_call: TRBJ1-5
cdr3_aa: CASSQRTGVGNQPQHF
cdr3_nt: TGTGCCAGCAGTCAAAGGACAGGGGTAGGCAATCAGCCCCAGCATTTT

clone_size: -
d_call: TRBD2
v_call: TRBV5-8
j_call: TRBJ2-1
cdr3_aa: CASSVDPGLAGPSEWNEQFF
cdr3_nt: TGTGCCAGCAGCGTGGATCCGGGACTAGCGGGACCATCCGAATGGAATGAGCAGTTCTTC

clone_size: many
d_call: -
v_call: TRBV30
j_call: TRBJ2-5
cdr3_aa: CAWSIRKETQYF
cdr3_nt: TGTGCCTGGAGTATCAGGAAAGAGACCCAGTACTTC

clone_size: -
d_call: -
v_call: TRBV19
j_call: TRBJ1-3
cdr3_aa: CASSVNPGASGNTIYF
cdr3_nt: TGTGCCAGTAGCGTTAATCCCGGAGCCTCTGGAAACACCATATATTTT

clone_size: few
d_call: -
v_call: TRBV19
j_call: TRBJ1-5
cdr3_aa: CASTAAEEVRPQHF
cdr3_nt: TGTGCCAGTACAGCAGCCGAGGAGGTACGGCCCCAGCATTTT

clone_size: many
d_call: -
v_call: TRBV29-1
j_call: TRBJ1-1
cdr3_aa: CSVDPPGTGPNTEAFF
cdr3_nt: TGCAGCGTTGACCCCCCGGGGACGGGGCCGAACACTGAAGCTTTCTTT

clone_size: once
d_call: TRBD2
v_call: TRBV7-2
j_call: TRBJ2-1
cdr3_aa: CASRDLTSGRADEQFF
cdr3_nt: TGTGCCAGCAGGGACCTGACTAGCGGGAGGGCCGATGAGCAGTTCTTC

clone_size: many
d_call: -
v_call: TRBV2
j_call: TRBJ1-5
cdr3_aa: CASSEGQGIAQPQHF
cdr3_nt: TGTGCCAGCAGTGAGGGGCAGGGGATAGCTCAGCCCCAGCATTTT

clone_size: -
d_call: TRBD2
v_call: TRBV11-2
j_call: TRBJ2-5
cdr3_aa: CASSLRLAGVTQYF
cdr3_nt: TGTGCCAGCAGCTTAAGGCTAGCGGGAGTGACCCAGTACTTC

clone_size: many
d_call: -
v_call: TRBV7-3
j_call: TRBJ2-7
cdr3_aa: CASSPSPAASYEQYF
cdr3_nt: TGTGCCAGCAGCCCCTCCCCGGCAGCTTCCTACGAGCAGTACTTC

clone_size: -
d_call: -
v_call: TRBV29-1
j_call: TRBJ2-7
cdr3_aa: CSVQGLGYEQYF
cdr3_nt: TGCAGCGTCCAGGGTTTGGGCTACGAGCAGTACTTC

clone_size: -
d_call: TRBD2
v_call: TRBV12-3/TRBV12-4
j_call: TRBJ2-3
cdr3_aa: CASSWTSGMQDTQYF
cdr3_nt: TGTGCCAGCAGTTGGACTAGCGGGATGCAAGATACGCAGTATTTT

clone_size: many
d_call: TRBD1
v_call: TRBV2
j_call: TRBJ2-5
cdr3_aa: CASSERTGGLETQYF
cdr3_nt: TGTGCCAGCAGTGAAAGGACAGGGGGCTTAGAGACCCAGTACTTC

clone_size: -
d_call: -
v_call: TRBV7-6
j_call: TRBJ1-1
cdr3_aa: CASSPLLGGLGEGTEAFF
cdr3_nt: TGTGCCAGCAGCCCCCTATTGGGGGGGCTGGGGGAAGGGACTGAAGCTTTCTTT